This T cell receptor beta chain was documented in a study of a mutant IDH1 vaccine in newly diagnosed glioma. Study-wide points: Across multiple MHC alleles, about 95% of patients had vaccine-induced responses.

V was cut by 0 bases and J by 6 bases, with 12 bases left in between. CDR1 and CDR2 from the germline V gene are SGDLS and YYNGEE. This CDR3 is 15 amino acids long. The time point denotes: week 47, end of study. Vaccinated patients received 300 ug of mutant IDH1 20-mer peptide per dose, with topical imiquimod. Patients received eight vaccinations in weeks 1, 3, 5, 7, 11, 15, 19, 23. TCRdb keeps only in-frame clones here, not all; method: immunoSEQ multiplex PCR. The sample contains approximately 58,000 clones, 80% to 85% of which appear only once. For this clone: Its antigen remains unidentified.

This chain connects TRBV9 to TRBJ1-4, with D uncertain. Sequencing used PBMCs, obtained from a glioma patient whose treatment included an IDH1 peptide vaccine. The clonotype comes from a man aged 25-40 years with glioma. Here the CDR3 DNA reads TGTGCCAGCAGCGTAGACGTGGGGTGGGATGAAAAACTGTTTTTT. Protein sequence: CASSVDVGWDEKLFF.